A single sample is the source of the 32 T cell receptor beta chains below, sequenced in a study of shared clonotypes between healthy human individuals. Libraries were prepared by immunoSEQ multiplex PCR; TCRdb keeps only in-frame clonotypes and omits some of them. The sample holds over 400,000 clones, about 96% seen once. The sequenced sample was naive CD4+ T cells sorted from blood. Subset meaning: CD45RA+ positively selected. These receptors originate from a woman between 25 and 40 years old in good health.

This clone was seen just once. V and J are TRBV18 and TRBJ1-3, with 7 bases lining up with TRBD1. The CDR3 length is 16 residues. The germline gives CDR1 KGHSH, CDR2 LQKENI. The V and J ends lost 5 bases and 2 bases, in that order; junction bases with no gene match: 9. CDR3 in DNA: TGTGCCAGCTCATACGATCAGGGGGTTACTGGAAACACCATATATTTT. Amino acid sequence: CASSYDQGVTGNTIYF.

The chain uses TRBV5-6 and TRBJ2-3; possible D gene TRBD1, 6 bases. The CDR3 contains 14 residues. Looked up from germline, CDR1 is SGHDT and CDR2 is YYEEEE. V shed 4 bases and J shed 2 bases, with 11 bases lying between them. The CDR3 here is CASSQGSFTDTQYF. The DNA of the CDR3 is TGTGCCAGCAGCCAGGGGTCTTTCACAGATACGCAGTATTTT.

The chain is built from TRBV18 and TRBJ2-7; tentative D call: TRBD2 (5 bases). Trimming took 2 bases from V and 6 from J, leaving 14 bases between them. The CDR3 has 14 amino acids. Germline loops: CDR1 KGHSH, CDR2 LQKENI. For the CDR3, the DNA is TGTGCCAGCTCACCATCTTCCGGGGATGGCGAGCAGTACTTC. This encodes CASSPSSGDGEQYF.

This chain connects TRBV1 to TRBJ1-4; TRBD1, the table's D call, lacks a check against the DNA. TRBV1 is reported as a pseudogene. This CDR3 is 15 amino acids long. The CDR3 DNA follows: TGCACCAGCAGCCATTCCGGACGACAGGGCGAAAAACTGTTTTTT. It specifies CTSSHSGRQGEKLFF.

This chain joins TRBV5-1 and TRBJ2-7; 9 positions match TRBD1. Per germline, CDR1 SGHRS and CDR2 YFSETQ. Trimming removed 4 bases from V and 5 bases from J; junction bases left unmatched: 4. This CDR3 region has 13 residues. Written as DNA, the CDR3 is TGCGCCAGCAGCCCAGGGACAGGGCACGAGCAGTACTTC. This encodes CASSPGTGHEQYF.

The chain recombines TRBV5-1 with TRBJ2-5; TRBD2 matches at 10 bases. Germline lookup yields CDR1 SGHRS and CDR2 YFSETQ. V lost 6 bases to trimming and J lost 4 bases; unmatched junction nucleotides: 12. The CDR3 totals 16 residues. The CDR3 DNA is TGCGCCAGCACCAATCTTGGGGGACTAGCGCGAGAGACCCAGTACTTC. Protein sequence: CASTNLGGLARETQYF.

Comment on this clone: Sequence at one end of the junction differs from germline and may be a read error. The chain is built from TRBV28 and TRBJ1-2; the D is unclear. Germline lookup yields CDR1 MDHEN and CDR2 SYDVKM. This CDR3 has 14 residues. The CDR3 spells CASSSLPGLTSIYF. In DNA form, the CDR3 reads TGTGCCAGCAGTTCTTTACCGGGCCTAACTTCCATTTACTTC.

This clone was observed once. Other DNA sequences in this specimen translate into the identical CDR3. The CDR3 is CASSLGHTGELFF. The CDR3 DNA is TGCGCCAGCAGCTTGGGGCACACCGGGGAGCTGTTTTTT. The rearrangement uses TRBV5-1 and TRBJ2-2; no reliable D call. CDR1 SGHRS and CDR2 YFSETQ come from the germline V gene. The CDR3 runs to 13 residues. V was trimmed by 0 bases and J by 3 bases, leaving 3 bases between them.

This rearrangement joins TRBV4-1 to TRBJ2-2; 8 bases match TRBD2. Germline values: CDR1 MGHRA, CDR2 YSYEKL. V trimming: 0 bases; J trimming: 5 bases; junction bases outside the gene matches: 8. The CDR3 consists of 17 residues. This CDR3 reads CASSQEASTSVTGELFF. CDR3 DNA sequence: TGCGCCAGCAGCCAAGAGGCCTCGACTAGCGTAACCGGGGAGCTGTTTTTT.

The chain has TRBV6-7 and TRBJ2-7; no reliable D call. TRBV6-7 is an ORF for which the function is uncertain. Trimming left V 8 bases short and J 2 bases short, with 7 bases between. The CDR3 contains 11 residues. The CDR3 DNA reads TGTGCCAGCCTTCACCCCTACGAGCAGTACTTC. This gives the protein CASLHPYEQYF.

The chain carries TRBV9 and TRBJ2-3, with D unclear. V lost 2 bases and J lost 2, with 15 bases in between. Germline values: CDR1 SGDLS, CDR2 YYNGEE. The CDR3 is 16 amino acids. In nucleotides, the CDR3 is TGTGCCAGCAGCGTTAGAGCTAGAACCTCCACAGATACGCAGTATTTT. Translating it yields CASSVRARTSTDTQYF.

With respect to this clone: One end of the junction fails to match germline, which may point to a read error. The chain couples TRBV28 to TRBJ2-7, with TRBD1 matching 8 bases. There are 13 residues in the CDR3. Germline CDR1 is MDHEN and CDR2 is SYDVKM. The CDR3 loop is CASLDRGTDEQHF. CDR3 nucleotide sequence: TGTGCCAGCCTCGACAGGGGTACCGACGAGCAGCACTTC.

The J gene is TRBJ2-3, the V gene TRBV11-3; 7 nucleotides agree with TRBD2. CDR3 length equals 13 residues. In germline, CDR1 is SGHNT, CDR2 YENEEA. Trimming took 4 bases from V and 5 from J; bases not matched to a gene: 3. The CDR3 loop is CASSSREQDTQYF. DNA for the CDR3: TGTGCCAGCAGCTCGCGGGAGCAAGATACGCAGTATTTT. The full variable domain, rest sourced from reference TRBV11-3 and TRBJ2-3, is EAGVVQSPRYKIIEKKQPVAFWCNPISGHNTLYWYLQNLGQGPELLIRYENEEAVDDSQLPKDRFSAERLKGVDSTLKIQPAELGDSAVYLCASSSREQDTQYFGPGTRLTVL.

The chain recombines TRBV4-2 with TRBJ2-1; 14 bases match TRBD2. Germline V CDR1 and CDR2: LGHNA, YNFKEQ. The CDR3 runs to 20 residues. The V gene end was trimmed by 1 base and the J gene end by 2 bases; junction bases not matched to a gene: 10. CDR3 DNA: TGTGCCAGCAGCCAAGCAGGACTAGCGGGAGGCCGCACTACCTACAATGAGCAGTTCTTC. Translating gives CASSQAGLAGGRTTYNEQFF.

The V and J genes are TRBV6-6 and TRBJ2-7; TRBD2 matches at 8 bases. Germline CDR1 reads MNHNY; CDR2 reads SVGAGI (reference sequence). Trimming removed 5 bases from V and 2 bases from J; junction bases left unmatched: 11. CDR3 length: 16 amino acids. DNA of the CDR3: TGTGCCAGCAGTGCTCGGGGGGGAGCGGCAACCTACGAGCAGTACTTC. Amino acid sequence: CASSARGGAATYEQYF.

This rearrangement joins TRBV5-1 to TRBJ2-5, with D unresolved. The J call could be wrong; TRBJ2-7 is a better fit for the DNA end. The CDR3 has 11 amino acids. Per the germline V gene, CDR1 is SGHRS and CDR2 is YFSETQ. DNA for the CDR3: TGCGCCAGCAGCTCCTCCTACGAGCAGTACTTC. Protein: CASSSSYEQYF.

The chain carries TRBV27 and TRBJ2-7; 8 positions agree with TRBD2. The CDR3 is 15 residues long. V lost 2 bases and J lost 6; bases outside the gene matches: 9. Germline V CDR1 and CDR2: MNHEY, SMNVEV (reference sequence). The CDR3 bases are TGTGCCAGCAGTTTAAGGACCGGGACTAGTGCCGAGCAGTACTTC. Amino acid sequence: CASSLRTGTSAEQYF.

This chain joins TRBV18 and TRBJ2-1; D remains ambiguous. V gave up 3 bases and J gave up 6 bases, with 15 bases separating them. The CDR3 loop spans 15 amino acids. The germline V gene encodes CDR1 KGHSH and CDR2 LQKENI. CDR3: CASSPSLHPGNEQFF. The CDR3 region has the DNA TGTGCCAGCTCACCCTCGCTCCACCCGGGCAATGAGCAGTTCTTC. Looking up the rest from reference TRBV18 and TRBJ2-1 gives the full variable domain: NAGVMQNPRHLVRRRGQEARLRCSPMKGHSHVYWYRQLPEEGLKFMVYLQKENIIDESGMPKERFSAEFPKEGPSILRIQQVVRGDSAAYFCASSPSLHPGNEQFFGPGTRLTVL.

This clone occurred once. The gene calls are TRBV27 and TRBJ2-1; TRBD2 is a possible D gene (5 bases). This CDR3 spans 11 amino acids. Germline CDR1 reads MNHEY; CDR2 reads SMNVEV (reference sequence). V gave up 6 bases and J gave up 8 bases, with 8 bases separating them. CDR3 nucleotides: TGTGCCAGCAGCGAGAGGGATGAGCAGTTCTTC. This codes for CASSERDEQFF.

V gene TRBV19 combines with J gene TRBJ1-1; D unclear. The V end lost 9 bases, the J end lost 2 bases, and 4 bases lay between the germline ends. The V gene's germline CDR1 is LNHDA and CDR2 SQIVND (reference sequence). CDR3 length: 10 amino acids. CDR3 region: CASVNTEAFF. DNA of the CDR3: TGTGCCAGCGTTAACACTGAAGCTTTCTTT.

The V call is TRBV30, the J call TRBJ2-7; TRBD2 aligns across 7 bases. Germline CDR1 is GTSNPN and CDR2 is SVGIG (reference sequence). CDR3 size: 14 residues. Trimming took 3 bases from V and 2 from J; bases not matched to a gene: 7. CDR3 sequence: CAWRFSGNAYEQYF. DNA for the CDR3: TGTGCCTGGAGATTCAGCGGGAACGCCTACGAGCAGTACTTC. Full variable domain (remainder filled in from reference TRBV30 and TRBJ2-7): SQTIHQWPATLVQPVGSPLSLECTVEGTSNPNLYWYRQAAGRGLQLLFYSVGIGQISSEVPQNLSASRPQDRQFILSSKKLLLSDSGFYLCAWRFSGNAYEQYFGPGTRLTVT.

The chain links TRBV6-5 to TRBJ2-7; maybe TRBD2 (5 bases). From germline, CDR1 is MNHEY and CDR2 SVGAGI. The CDR3 is 14 residues long. Trimming removed 2 bases at V and 2 bases at J, with 10 bases between. The CDR3 loop reads CASSYAAEAYEQYF. CDR3 coding DNA: TGTGCCAGCAGTTACGCGGCGGAGGCCTACGAGCAGTACTTC.

This chain uses TRBV5-1 with TRBJ1-2, with no clear D. The V end was cut by 3 bases, the J end by 2 bases, with 11 bases between. Per germline, CDR1 SGHRS and CDR2 YFSETQ. This CDR3 spans 14 amino acids. The CDR3 sequence is CASSSGSWNYGYTF. The CDR3 DNA is TGCGCCAGCAGCTCGGGGAGTTGGAACTATGGCTACACCTTC. Based on the CDR3 plus reference TRBV5-1 and TRBJ1-2, the full variable domain is KAGVTQTPRYLIKTRGQQVTLSCSPISGHRSVSWYQQTPGQGLQFLFEYFSETQRNKGNFPGRFSGRQFSNSRSEMNVSTLELGDSALYLCASSSGSWNYGYTFGSGTRLTVV.

A note on this clone: The sample has other DNA sequences that encode this CDR3 too. This sequence joins TRBV18 and TRBJ2-6; D remains ambiguous. CDR1 KGHSH and CDR2 LQKENI come from the germline V gene. V lost 6 bases, J lost 0 bases, and 6 bases lay in between. This CDR3 has 14 amino acids. The DNA for the CDR3 is TGTGCCAGCTCCCCCCTCTCTGGGGCCAACGTCCTGACTTTC. It encodes CASSPLSGANVLTF.

The chain carries TRBV6-5 and TRBJ1-5; 9 bases line up with TRBD1. CDR3 size: 15 residues. Germline CDR1 reads MNHEY; CDR2 reads SVGAGI. Unmatched junction bases numbered 7, after V lost 6 bases and J lost 4 bases. In nucleotides, the CDR3 is TGTGCCAGCAGGCCGGACAGGGGCCAGAATCAGCCCCAGCATTTT. Residues: CASRPDRGQNQPQHF.

The V call is TRBV9, the J call TRBJ2-2; 8 nucleotides line up with TRBD2. Germline CDR1 SGDLS, CDR2 YYNGEE. The CDR3 is 15 amino acids. The junction had 3 bases not matched to a gene; V was cut back by 0 bases and J by 5 bases. The CDR3 is CASSVVASGTGELFF. CDR3 DNA sequence: TGTGCCAGCAGCGTAGTGGCTAGCGGGACCGGGGAGCTGTTTTTT.

The rearrangement uses TRBV6-5 and TRBJ1-1, with D possibly matching TRBD1 (5 bases). The CDR3 runs to 14 residues. The V gene's germline CDR1 is MNHEY and CDR2 SVGAGI. The V gene lost 4 bases and the J gene lost 0 bases, with 9 bases spanning the gap. The CDR3 region has the DNA TGTGCCAGCAGTTCTACGGACATGAACACTGAAGCTTTCTTT. It translates to CASSSTDMNTEAFF.

The J gene is TRBJ1-1, the V gene TRBV5-1; D gene ambiguous. Germline V lookup: CDR1 SGHRS, CDR2 YFSETQ. Trimming left V 4 bases short and J 0 bases short, with 16 bases between. CDR3 length: 16 amino acids. Here the CDR3 DNA reads TGCGCCAGCAGCCGCCGTGTGTCGGGCATGAACACTGAAGCTTTCTTT. Protein sequence: CASSRRVSGMNTEAFF.

Turning to this clone: Different DNA sequences within this sample yield the same CDR3. The chain combines TRBV19 with TRBJ1-1, with D hard to call. Germline V gene sequence: CDR1 LNHDA, CDR2 SQIVND (reference sequence). The CDR3 is 12 amino acids. Trimming took off 5 bases at V and 0 bases at J, with 4 bases between the two ends. The CDR3 is CASSLLNTEAFF. CDR3 DNA: TGTGCCAGTAGTCTACTGAACACTGAAGCTTTCTTT.

The rearrangement uses TRBV2 and TRBJ1-5; D not resolved. Per germline, CDR1 SNHLY and CDR2 FYNNEI. The CDR3 totals 14 residues. Trimming shortened V by 2 bases and J by 6 bases, and 11 bases separated the two germline ends. CDR3 in amino acids: CASSEMVSSQPQHF. Written as DNA, the CDR3 is TGTGCCAGCAGTGAAATGGTCAGTAGTCAGCCCCAGCATTTT. Looking up the rest from reference TRBV2 and TRBJ1-5 gives the full variable domain: EPEVTQTPSHQVTQMGQEVILRCVPISNHLYFYWYRQILGQKVEFLVSFYNNEISEKSEIFDDQFSVERPDGSNFTLKIRSTKLEDSAMYFCASSEMVSSQPQHFGDGTRLSIL.

J is TRBJ1-2 and V is TRBV19, with D perhaps matching TRBD1 (5 bases). CDR1 and CDR2 (germline): LNHDA, SQIVND (reference sequence). This CDR3 is 12 amino acids long. V lost 3 bases and J lost 6, with 8 bases in between. Here the CDR3 reads CASSIFRDGYTF. In DNA form, the CDR3 reads TGTGCCAGTAGTATCTTCAGGGATGGCTACACCTTC. The variable domain in full, with the rest retrieved from reference TRBV19 and TRBJ1-2, is DGGITQSPKYLFRKEGQNVTLSCEQNLNHDAMYWYRQDPGQGLRLIYYSQIVNDFQKGDIAEGYSVSREKKESFPLTVTSAQKNPTAFYLCASSIFRDGYTFGSGTRLTVV.

The CDR3 DNA reads as TGCAGCGTGGCACCACAGGGATATCTCTACGAGCAGTACTTC. Translating it yields CSVAPQGYLYEQYF. The chain uses TRBV29-1 and TRBJ2-7; the D gene is possibly TRBD1 (6 bases). The CDR3 has 14 residues. CDR1 SQVTM and CDR2 ANQGSEA come from the germline V gene. Trimming removed 6 bases from V and 3 bases from J, with 18 bases in between.